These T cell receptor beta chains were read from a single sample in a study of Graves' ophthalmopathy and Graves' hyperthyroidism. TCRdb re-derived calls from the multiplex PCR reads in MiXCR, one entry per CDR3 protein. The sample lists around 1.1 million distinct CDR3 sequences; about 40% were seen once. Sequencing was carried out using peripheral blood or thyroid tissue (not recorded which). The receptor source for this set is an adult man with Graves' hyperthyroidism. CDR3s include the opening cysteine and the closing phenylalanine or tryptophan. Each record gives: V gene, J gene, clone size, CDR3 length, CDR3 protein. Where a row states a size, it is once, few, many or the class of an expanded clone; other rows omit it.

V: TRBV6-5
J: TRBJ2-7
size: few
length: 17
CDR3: CASSYSVPGQGPYEQYF

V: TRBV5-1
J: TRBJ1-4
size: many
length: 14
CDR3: CASSSSFGNEKLFF

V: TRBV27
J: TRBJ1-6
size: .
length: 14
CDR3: CASSWQQYNSPLHF

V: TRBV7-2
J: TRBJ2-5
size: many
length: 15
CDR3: CASTSRGILGETQYF

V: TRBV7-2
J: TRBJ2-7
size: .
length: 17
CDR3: CASSLVGLAGVSYEQYF

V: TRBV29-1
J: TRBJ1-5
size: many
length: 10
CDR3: CSAGRKPQHF

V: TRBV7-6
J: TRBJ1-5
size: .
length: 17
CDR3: CASTLMTADKRNQPQHF

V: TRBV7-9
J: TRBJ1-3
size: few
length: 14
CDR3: CASSHRDRGNTIYF

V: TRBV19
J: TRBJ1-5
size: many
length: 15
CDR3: CASSIGSTGDQPQHF

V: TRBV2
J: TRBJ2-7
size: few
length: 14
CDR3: CASMGQGHSYEQYF

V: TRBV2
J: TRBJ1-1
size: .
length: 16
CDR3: CASSEQATGAGTEAFF

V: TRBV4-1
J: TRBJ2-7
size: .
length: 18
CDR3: CASSQTPAPAGGPYEQYF

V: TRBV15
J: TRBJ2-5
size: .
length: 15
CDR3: CATSLRTGGGETQYF

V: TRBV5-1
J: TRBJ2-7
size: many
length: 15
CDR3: CASSLGDRDSYEQYF

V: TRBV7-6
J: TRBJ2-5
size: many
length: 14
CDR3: CASSYGLAEETQYF

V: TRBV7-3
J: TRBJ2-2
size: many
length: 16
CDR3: CASSRHKGANTGELFF

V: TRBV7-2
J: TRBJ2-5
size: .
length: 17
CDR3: CASSFPGLAGVLETQYF

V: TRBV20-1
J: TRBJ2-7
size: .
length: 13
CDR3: CSAKVQGVYEQYF

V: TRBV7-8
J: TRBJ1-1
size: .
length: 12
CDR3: CTSRVVNTEAFF

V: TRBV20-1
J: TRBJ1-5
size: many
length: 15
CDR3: CSAPAGSLSNQPQHF

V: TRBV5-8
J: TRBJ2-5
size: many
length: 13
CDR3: CASSWKGSETQYF

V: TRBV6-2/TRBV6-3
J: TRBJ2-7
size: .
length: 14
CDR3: CASLLRGGPYEQYF

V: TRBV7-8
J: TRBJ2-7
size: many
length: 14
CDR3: CASSYPGLAYEQYF

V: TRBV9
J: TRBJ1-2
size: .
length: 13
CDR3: CASSVKGWDGYTF

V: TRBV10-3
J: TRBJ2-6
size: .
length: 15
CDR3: CAISVGNSGANVLTF

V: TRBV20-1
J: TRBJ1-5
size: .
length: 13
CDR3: CSAMDRVNQPQHF

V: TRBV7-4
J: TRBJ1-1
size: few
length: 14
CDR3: CASSWVQGHTEAFF

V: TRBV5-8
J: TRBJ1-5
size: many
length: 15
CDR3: CASSLSPYSNQPQHF